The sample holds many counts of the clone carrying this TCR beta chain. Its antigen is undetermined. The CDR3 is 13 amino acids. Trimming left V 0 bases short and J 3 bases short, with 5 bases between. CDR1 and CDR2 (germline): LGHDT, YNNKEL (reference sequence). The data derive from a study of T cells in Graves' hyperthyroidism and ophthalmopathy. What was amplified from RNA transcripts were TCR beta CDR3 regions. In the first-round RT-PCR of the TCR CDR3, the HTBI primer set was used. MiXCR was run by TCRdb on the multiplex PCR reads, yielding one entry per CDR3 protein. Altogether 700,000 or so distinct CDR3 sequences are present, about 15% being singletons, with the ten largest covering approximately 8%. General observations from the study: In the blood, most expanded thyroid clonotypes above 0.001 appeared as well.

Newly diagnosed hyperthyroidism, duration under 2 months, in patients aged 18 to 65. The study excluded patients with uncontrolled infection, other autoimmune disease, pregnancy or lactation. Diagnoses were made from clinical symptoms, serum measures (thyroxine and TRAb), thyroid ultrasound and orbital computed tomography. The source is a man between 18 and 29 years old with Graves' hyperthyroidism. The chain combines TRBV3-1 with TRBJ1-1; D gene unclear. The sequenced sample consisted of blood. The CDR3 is CASSQDLYTEAFF. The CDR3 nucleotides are TGTGCCAGCAGCCAAGACTTGTACACTGAAGCTTTCTTT.